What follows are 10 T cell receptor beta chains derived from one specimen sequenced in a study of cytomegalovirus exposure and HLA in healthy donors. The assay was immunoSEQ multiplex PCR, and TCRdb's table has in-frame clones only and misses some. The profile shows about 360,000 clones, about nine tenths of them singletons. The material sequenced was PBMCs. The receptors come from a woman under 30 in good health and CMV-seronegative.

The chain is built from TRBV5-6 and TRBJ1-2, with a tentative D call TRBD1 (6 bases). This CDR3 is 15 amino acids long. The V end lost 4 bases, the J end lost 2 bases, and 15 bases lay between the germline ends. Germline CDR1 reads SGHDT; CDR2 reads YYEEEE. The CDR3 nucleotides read TGTGCCAGCAGCCTAACAGGGAATGGGAACTATGGCTACACCTTC. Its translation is CASSLTGNGNYGYTF.

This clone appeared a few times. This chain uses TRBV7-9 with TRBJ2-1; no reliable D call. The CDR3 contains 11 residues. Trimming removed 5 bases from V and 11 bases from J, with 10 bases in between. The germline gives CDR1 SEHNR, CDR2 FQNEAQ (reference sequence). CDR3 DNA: TGTGCCAGCAGCCCTAAAGTCAAGCAGTTCTTC. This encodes CASSPKVKQFF.

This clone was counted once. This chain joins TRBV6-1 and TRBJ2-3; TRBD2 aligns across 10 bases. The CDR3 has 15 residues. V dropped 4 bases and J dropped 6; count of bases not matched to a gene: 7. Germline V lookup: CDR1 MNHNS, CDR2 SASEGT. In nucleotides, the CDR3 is TGTGCCAGCAGTGCGTCTAGCGGGGGCCCCGATACGCAGTATTTT. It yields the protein CASSASSGGPDTQYF.

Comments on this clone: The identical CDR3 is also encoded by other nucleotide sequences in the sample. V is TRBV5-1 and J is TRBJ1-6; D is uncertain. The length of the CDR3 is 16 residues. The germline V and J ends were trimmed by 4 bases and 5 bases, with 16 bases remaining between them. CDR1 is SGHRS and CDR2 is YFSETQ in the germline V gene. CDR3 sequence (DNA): TGCGCCAGCAGCCTCAAAACGGGAGGCGATAATTCACCCCTCCACTTT. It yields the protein CASSLKTGGDNSPLHF.

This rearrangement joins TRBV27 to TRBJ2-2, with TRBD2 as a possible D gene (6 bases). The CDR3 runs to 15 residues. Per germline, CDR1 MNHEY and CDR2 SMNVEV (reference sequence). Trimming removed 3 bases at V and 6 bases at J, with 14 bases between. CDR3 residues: CASSFDGSHPGELFF. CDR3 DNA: TGTGCCAGCAGTTTCGACGGGAGCCACCCCGGGGAGCTGTTTTTT.

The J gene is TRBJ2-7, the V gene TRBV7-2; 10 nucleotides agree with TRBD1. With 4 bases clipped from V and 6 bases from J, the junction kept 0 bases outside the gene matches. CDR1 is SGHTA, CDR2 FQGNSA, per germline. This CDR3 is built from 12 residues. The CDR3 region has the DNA TGTGCCAGCAGCTGGACAGGGGGCGAGCAGTACTTC. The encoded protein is CASSWTGGEQYF.

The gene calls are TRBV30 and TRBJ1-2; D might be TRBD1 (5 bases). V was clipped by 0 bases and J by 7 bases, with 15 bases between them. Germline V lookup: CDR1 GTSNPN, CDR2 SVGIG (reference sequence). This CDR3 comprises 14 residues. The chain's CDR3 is CAWSVVGGKAGYTF. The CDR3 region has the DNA TGTGCCTGGAGTGTGGTCGGGGGGAAGGCTGGCTACACCTTC.

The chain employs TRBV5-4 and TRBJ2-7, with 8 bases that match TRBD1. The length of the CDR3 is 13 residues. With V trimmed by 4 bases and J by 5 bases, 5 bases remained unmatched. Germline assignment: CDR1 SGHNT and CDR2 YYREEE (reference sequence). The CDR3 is CASSPTGADEQYF. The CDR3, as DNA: TGTGCCAGCAGCCCGACAGGGGCAGACGAGCAGTACTTC.

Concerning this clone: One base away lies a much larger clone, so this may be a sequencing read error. In nucleotides, the CDR3 is TGTGCCAGCAGCGTCTACGAGCAGTACTTC. Residues: CASSVYEQYF. V usage is TRBV2 and J usage is TRBJ2-7; D unclear. CDR1 is SNHLY, CDR2 FYNNEI, per germline. The length of the CDR3 is 10 residues. Trimming left V 6 bases short and J 3 bases short, with 3 bases between.

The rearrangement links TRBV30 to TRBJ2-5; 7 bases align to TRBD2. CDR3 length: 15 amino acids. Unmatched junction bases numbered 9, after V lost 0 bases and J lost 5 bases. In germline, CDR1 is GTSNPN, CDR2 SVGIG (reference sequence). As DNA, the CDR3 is TGTGCCTGGAGTGTAGGGGCGGGAGTTGGCGAGACCCAGTACTTC. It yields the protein CAWSVGAGVGETQYF. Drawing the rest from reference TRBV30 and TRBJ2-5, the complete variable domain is SQTIHQWPATLVQPVGSPLSLECTVEGTSNPNLYWYRQAAGRGLQLLFYSVGIGQISSEVPQNLSASRPQDRQFILSSKKLLLSDSGFYLCAWSVGAGVGETQYFGPGTRLLVL.